The sequence of this T cell receptor (beta chain) was determined in a study of T cell changes during pregnancy in multiple sclerosis (dated by TCRdb to between 2017 and 2020). The study in broad terms: The study looked at changes in the T cell repertoire across pregnancy in women with multiple sclerosis.

For this clone: Its antigen is not yet known. The record has no base qualities; no much larger clone is one base away.

Library prep was done by the immunoSEQ multiplex PCR assay. Held by TCRdb, this immuneACCESS table contains in-frame sequences only and omits some clones. Under half of the omission traces to an unresolved V gene where checked; the cause of the rest is unknown. Across this sample there are 50,000 to 55,000 clones, with approximately 91% seen only once. The ten largest clones take up 0.5% of the sample. The germline V gene yields SGHAT for CDR1 and FQNNGV for CDR2. CDR3 length: 18 amino acids, cysteine to phenylalanine. Only the CDR3 portion is preserved as DNA: 54 bases, with reading frame beginning at the first base. After removal of 0 bases from V and 5 bases from J, the junction retains 14 bases not matched to a gene.

The clonotype originates from a female donor with multiple sclerosis, enrolled in a pregnancy study. The chain is assembled from TRBV11-2 and TRBJ2-5; 8 junctional bases match TRBD1. The material sequenced was CD4+ T cells from peripheral blood mononuclear cells, taken in the third trimester of pregnancy. CDR3 protein: CASSLEVQGALFGETQYF. The bases are TGTGCCAGCAGCTTAGAAGTGCAGGGGGCTCTCTTCGGGGAGACCCAGTACTTC.